This T cell receptor (beta chain) was identified in a study of blood T cell repertoires in COVID-19. As for the study in general: Spain, Italy and the United States supplied samples that represented acute and convalescent COVID-19. PBMCs, B-cell-depleted T cells, or T cells provided the cDNA or gDNA that made up the material.

This clone was detected once. Some clones are missing from TCRdb's copy, which holds only in-frame ones; the method was immunoSEQ multiplex PCR. In the table there are 110,000 or so clones, 85% to 90% of which are singletons. Trimming took 8 bases from V and 2 from J, leaving 18 bases between them. The CDR3 spans 15 residues. The germline V gene encodes CDR1 MNHEY and CDR2 SMNVEV (reference sequence). This TCR was sampled from a woman between 55 and 75 years old with COVID-19, enrolled during active disease. The specimen sequenced was peripheral blood. The genes are TRBV27 and TRBJ1-2, with D unresolved. DNA for the CDR3: TGTGCCAGCTATACGTGGACTGGGGTCAACTATGGCTACACCTTC. This codes for CASYTWTGVNYGYTF.